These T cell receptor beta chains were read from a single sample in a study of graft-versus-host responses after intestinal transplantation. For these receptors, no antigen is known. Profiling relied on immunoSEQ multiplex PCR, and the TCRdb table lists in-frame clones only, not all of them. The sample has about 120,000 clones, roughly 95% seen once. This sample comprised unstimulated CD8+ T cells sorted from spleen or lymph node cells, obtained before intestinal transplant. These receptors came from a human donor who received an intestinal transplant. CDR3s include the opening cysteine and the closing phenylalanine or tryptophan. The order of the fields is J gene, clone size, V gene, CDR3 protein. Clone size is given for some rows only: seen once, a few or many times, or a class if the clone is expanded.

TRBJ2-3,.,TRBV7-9,CASRWTDSTDTQYF
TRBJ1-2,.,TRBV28,CASSLGRRGGYTF
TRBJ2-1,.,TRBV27,CASSPSLDEQFF
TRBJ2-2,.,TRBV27,CASSLMGEVNTGELFF
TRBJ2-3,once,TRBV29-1,CSVEFPIGKQATDTQYF
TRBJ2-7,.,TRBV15,CATSRALGARDEQYF
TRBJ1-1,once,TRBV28,CASSWEGTEAFF
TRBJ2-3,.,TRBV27,CASSSGTGQPTDTQYF
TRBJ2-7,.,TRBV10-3,CAISPLAGGSYEQYF
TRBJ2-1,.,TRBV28,CASSFLAGGGEQFF
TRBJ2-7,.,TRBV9,CASSARGDTAIYEQYF
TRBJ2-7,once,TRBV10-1,CASRRDDYEQYF
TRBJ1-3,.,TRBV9,CASSPGGNGNTIYF